The rows below give T cell receptor beta chains drawn from one sample of a study of shared clonotypes between healthy human individuals. The protocol was immunoSEQ multiplex PCR, while the TCRdb copy is restricted to in-frame clones and leaves out a portion. The sample has around 100,000 clones; 67% are singletons. Sequenced sample: memory CD8+ T cells sorted from blood. These receptors all stem from a woman aged 25 to 39 in good health. Each CDR3 is given with its conserved first and last residue. The D gene is left open where the match is weak. Rows may omit the clone size; those that give it use once, few, many or a size class.

clone size	D gene	V gene	J gene	CDR3 DNA	CDR3 protein
.	TRBD2	TRBV4-2	TRBJ2-2	TGTGCCAGCAGCCAAGAAGCGGGAGAGGTTGGGGAGCTGTTTTTT	CASSQEAGEVGELFF
few	TRBD1	TRBV25-1	TRBJ2-3	TGTGCCAGCAGTGGGGACAGGCACGGTGGGTATACGCAGTATTTT	CASSGDRHGGYTQYF
.	.	TRBV4-2	TRBJ2-7	TGTGCCAGCAGCTTGGAAGCCAACTCCTACGAGCAGTACTTC	CASSLEANSYEQYF
.	.	TRBV25-1	TRBJ1-4	TGTGCCAGCAGTGAACCCCAGGGAGGCGAAAAACTGTTTTTT	CASSEPQGGEKLFF
.	.	TRBV2	TRBJ2-6	TGTGCCAGCAGTGGAGAATTCGGTCGCACTTCCGGGGCCAACGTCCTGACTTTC	CASSGEFGRTSGANVLTF
many	TRBD2	TRBV27	TRBJ2-1	TGTGCCAGCAGTATGACTAGCGGGAGTTACAATGAGCAGTTCTTC	CASSMTSGSYNEQFF
.	TRBD1	TRBV7-8	TRBJ1-3	TGTGCCAGCAGCGTCCACAGGGGAACTGGAAACACCATATATTTT	CASSVHRGTGNTIYF
.	.	TRBV4-2	TRBJ2-3	TGTGCCAGCAGCCAAAGCGGCTCAGAACCAGATACGCAGTATTTT	CASSQSGSEPDTQYF
.	.	TRBV28	TRBJ1-4	TGTGCCAGCGCTCTCGGACAGCCTAATGAAAAACTGTTTTTT	CASALGQPNEKLFF
.	TRBD1	TRBV25-1	TRBJ1-2	TGTGCCAGCAGTGAGAGGGACAGCTATGGCTACACCTTC	CASSERDSYGYTF
.	.	TRBV5-4	TRBJ1-2	TGTGCCAGCAGCTTGGGGACGGCCAACTATGGCTACACCTTC	CASSLGTANYGYTF
.	.	TRBV11-2	TRBJ2-7	TGTGCCAGCAGCCCCCTGGAGGGAAAGAACTACGAGCAGTACTTC	CASSPLEGKNYEQYF
.	.	TRBV5-6	TRBJ2-7	TGTGCCAGCAGCTTGGGACAGAGAACCTACGAGCAGTACTTC	CASSLGQRTYEQYF
.	.	TRBV7-6	TRBJ1-1	TGTGCCAGCAGCTTAGGTTGTGGATTCATGAACACTGAAGCTTTCTTT	CASSLGCGFMNTEAFF
.	TRBD1	TRBV10-3	TRBJ2-6	TGTGCCATCGGACAGGGGGGCTCTGGGGCCAACGTCCTGACTTTC	CAIGQGGSGANVLTF
few	.	TRBV28	TRBJ2-7	TGTGCCAGCAGGAAGGGGCCAACCTACGAGCAGTACTTC	CASRKGPTYEQYF
.	.	TRBV27	TRBJ2-5	TGTGCCAGCAGTTCCGGCCTAGCAGAAGAGACCCAGTACTTC	CASSSGLAEETQYF
.	TRBD2	TRBV18	TRBJ2-5	TGTGCCAGCTCACCACGCTTTACTAGCGGGAACATAAAAGAGACCCAGTACTTC	CASSPRFTSGNIKETQYF
.	TRBD2	TRBV6-6	TRBJ2-3	TGTGCCAGCAGTCTACTAGCGGGAGACACAGATACGCAGTATTTT	CASSLLAGDTDTQYF
.	.	TRBV2	TRBJ2-3	TGTGCCAGCAGTCTCCGAGGGAGAGGCACAGATACGCAGTATTTT	CASSLRGRGTDTQYF
few	.	TRBV5-1	TRBJ2-1	TGCGCCAGCAGCTTGGACTTCTCCTACAATGAGCAGTTCTTC	CASSLDFSYNEQFF
many	.	TRBV5-1	TRBJ2-7	TGCGCCAGCAGCCTGTGGGACTCCCGGGGGGAGCAGTACTTC	CASSLWDSRGEQYF
few	.	TRBV28	TRBJ2-2	TGTGCCAGCAGTTTATCCGTCTCTGTACCCACCGGGGAGCTGTTTTTT	CASSLSVSVPTGELFF
.	.	TRBV5-4	TRBJ2-5	TGTGCCAGCAGCTTTTACAGGGAGCAAGAGACCCAGTACTTC	CASSFYREQETQYF
.	TRBD2	TRBV6-6	TRBJ2-2	TGTGCCAGCTTGGGAGGGCCCGGGGAGCTGTTTTTT	CASLGGPGELFF
.	TRBD2	TRBV6-6	TRBJ2-1	TGTGCCAGTAGTTACTTGGCTAGCGGGGCTTACAATGAGCAGTTCTTC	CASSYLASGAYNEQFF
many	.	TRBV7-2	TRBJ2-7	TGTGCCAGCAGCCTAGGGGCGGCTAGTTTTAACGAGCAGTACTTC	CASSLGAASFNEQYF
few	.	TRBV6-1	TRBJ1-5	TGTGCCAGCAGTGAAGGGGATACGGTGTATCAGCCCCAGCATTTT	CASSEGDTVYQPQHF
.	TRBD2	TRBV7-2	TRBJ2-7	TGTGCCAGCAGCTTAGTAGGACTAGCGGGACTCTCCTACGAGCAGTACTTC	CASSLVGLAGLSYEQYF
.	TRBD1	TRBV19	TRBJ2-6	TGTGCCAGTAGTCCCCGACAGGGGATTGGGGCCAACGTCCTGACTTTC	CASSPRQGIGANVLTF
few	.	TRBV6-1	TRBJ2-1	TGTGCCAGCAGTGAATTTTCCGGGGAGCCTTACAATGAGCAGTTCTTC	CASSEFSGEPYNEQFF
.	.	TRBV20-1	TRBJ1-2	TGCAGTGCTAGAGCTCTAACCTTC	CSARALTF
.	.	TRBV30	TRBJ2-2	TGTGCCTGGAGTGGGCCCCCGGTGCGCACCGGGGAGCTGTTTTTT	CAWSGPPVRTGELFF
.	TRBD2	TRBV2	TRBJ2-7	TGTGCCAGCAGTGGCCTTTTTAGCGGGAGGATATCCTACGAGCAGTACTTC	CASSGLFSGRISYEQYF
.	TRBD2	TRBV27	TRBJ2-3	TGTGCCAGCAGTTCAGTTCTAGCGGCCTACACAGATACGCAGTATTTT	CASSSVLAAYTDTQYF
.	.	TRBV25-1	TRBJ1-5	TGTGCCAGCAGTGAATCTGACAGCAATCAGCCCCAGCATTTT	CASSESDSNQPQHF
.	.	TRBV30	TRBJ2-5	TGTGCCTGGAGCGACGCGGCCCAGTACTTC	CAWSDAAQYF
.	.	TRBV4-2	TRBJ2-1	TGTGCCAGCAGCCAAGGGACCATTCCTATTGTCAATGAGCAGTTCTTC	CASSQGTIPIVNEQFF
.	.	TRBV19	TRBJ2-1	TGTGCCAGTAATACAGCCTCTCTAGCGTACAATGAGCAGTTCTTC	CASNTASLAYNEQFF
.	TRBD1	TRBV29-1	TRBJ1-3	TGCAGCGTCAGTTCAGGGGGCGGTGGAAACACCATATATTTT	CSVSSGGGGNTIYF
.	TRBD2	TRBV5-5	TRBJ2-3	TGTGCCAGCAGCTCGGGACTAGCGGGAGCAATTAATACGCAGTATTTT	CASSSGLAGAINTQYF
.	.	TRBV4-2	TRBJ2-2	TGTGCCAGCAGCCATTACACCGGGGAGCTGTTTTTT	CASSHYTGELFF
.	TRBD2	TRBV7-9	TRBJ2-3	TGTGCCAGCAGCCCGAGCGGAGGGAGGGCCTATCCCACAGATACGCAGTATTTT	CASSPSGGRAYPTDTQYF
once	TRBD2	TRBV2	TRBJ2-2	TGTGCCAGCACTCCAACTAGCGGAAACACCGGGGAGCTGTTTTTT	CASTPTSGNTGELFF
.	.	TRBV2	TRBJ1-5	TGTGCCTCCTCCGAGAGAGGGGGAAGCAATCAGCCCCAGCATTTT	CASSERGGSNQPQHF
.	.	TRBV6-1	TRBJ1-4	TGTGCCAGCAGTTTAGGCCCCCGGACTGAAAAACTGTTTTTT	CASSLGPRTEKLFF
.	.	TRBV5-1	TRBJ2-7	TGCGCCAGCAGCTTTCGGGGCCTCTCCTACGAGCAGTACTTC	CASSFRGLSYEQYF
.	.	TRBV29-1	TRBJ2-1	TGCAGCGGTCTATGGAATGAGCAGTTCTTC	CSGLWNEQFF
.	TRBD2	TRBV27	TRBJ2-7	TGTGCCAGCAAACCGGGACTAGCGGGACAGAACGAGCAGTACTTC	CASKPGLAGQNEQYF
few	TRBD1	TRBV6-1	TRBJ1-5	TGTGCCAGCAGTGTGGAAGGGGGCGGCAATCAGCCCCAGCATTTT	CASSVEGGGNQPQHF
.	.	TRBV29-1	TRBJ2-1	TGCAGCGTTGAGGTTCCGTCGGATGAGCAGTTCTTC	CSVEVPSDEQFF
.	.	TRBV30	TRBJ1-1	TGTGCCTGGGGAACGGACAGAGCTTTTGAAGCTTTCTTT	CAWGTDRAFEAFF